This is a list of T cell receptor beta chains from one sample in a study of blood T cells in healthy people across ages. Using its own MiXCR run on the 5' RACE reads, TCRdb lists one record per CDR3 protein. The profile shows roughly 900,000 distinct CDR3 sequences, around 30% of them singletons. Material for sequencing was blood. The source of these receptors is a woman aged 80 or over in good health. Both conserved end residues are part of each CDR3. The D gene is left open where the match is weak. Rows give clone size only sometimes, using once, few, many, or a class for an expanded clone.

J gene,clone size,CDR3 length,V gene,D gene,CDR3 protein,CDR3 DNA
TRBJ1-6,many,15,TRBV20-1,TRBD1,CSARAQDRADSPLHF,TGCAGTGCTAGAGCTCAGGACAGGGCGGATTCACCCCTCCACTTT
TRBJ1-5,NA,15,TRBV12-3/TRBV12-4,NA,CASSTQGFSNQPQHF,TGTGCCAGCAGTACCCAGGGGTTTAGCAATCAGCCCCAGCATTTT
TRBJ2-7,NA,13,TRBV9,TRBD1,CASSTLQGNEQYF,TGTGCCAGCAGCACATTACAGGGGAACGAGCAGTACTTC
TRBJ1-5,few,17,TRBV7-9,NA,CASSLEVGGGLGQPQHF,TGTGCCAGCAGCTTAGAAGTAGGCGGGGGGTTGGGGCAGCCCCAGCATTTT
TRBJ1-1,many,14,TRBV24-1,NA,CATPRGILNTEAFF,TGTGCCACTCCTCGCGGGATCCTGAACACTGAAGCTTTCTTT
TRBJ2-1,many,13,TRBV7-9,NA,CASSEGLRDEQFF,TGTGCCAGCAGCGAGGGACTGCGGGATGAGCAGTTCTTC
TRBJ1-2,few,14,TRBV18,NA,CASSPDRPTWGYTF,TGTGCCAGCTCACCAGACAGGCCGACCTGGGGCTACACCTTC
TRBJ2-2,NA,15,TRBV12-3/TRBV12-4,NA,CASTLGSTRPGERFF,TGTGCCAGCACCCTGGGATCTACTAGACCCGGGGAGCGGTTTTTT
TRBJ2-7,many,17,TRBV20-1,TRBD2,CSARDSAAGLPPYEQYF,TGCAGTGCTAGAGATAGCGCAGCGGGGCTACCCCCCTACGAGCAGTACTTC
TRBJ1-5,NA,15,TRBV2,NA,CASRGGSFPSQPQHF,TGTGCCAGCAGAGGGGGGTCCTTCCCGTCTCAGCCCCAGCATTTT